These 7 T cell receptor beta chains originate from one sample sequenced in a study of Ad26.COV2.S vaccination and SARS-CoV-2 variants. Treatment of the sample: about 20 received Ad26.COV2.S at low or high dose, single or two shots; several received placebo; per-sample allocation not given. Day 63 following the first vaccine or placebo injection was when the samples were taken. Some clones are missing from TCRdb's copy, which holds only in-frame ones; the method was immunoSEQ multiplex PCR. The data hold hundreds of thousands of clones, with approximately 90% observed a single time. The sample was peripheral blood, taken in a trial of Ad26.COV2.S vaccine versus placebo. These receptors came from a person aged 18 to 65 who received the Ad26.COV2.S COVID-19 vaccine or a placebo.

Regarding this clone: The junction and the germline gene differ at one end; a read error may be behind it. J is TRBJ2-7 and V is TRBV7-6, with 12 bases identical to TRBD2. This CDR3 region has 16 residues. Germline V gene lookup returns CDR1 SGHVS and CDR2 FNYEAQ. The CDR3 region has the DNA TGTGCCAGCAGCCTAGCGGGGGGGCGCGGACCTACGAAGCAGTACTTC. This codes for CASSLAGGRGPTKQYF.

This sequence joins TRBV5-1 and TRBJ1-1, with 8 positions matching TRBD1. Germline V gene sequence: CDR1 SGHRS, CDR2 YFSETQ. CDR3 length equals 14 residues. Trimming cost V 4 bases and J 1 base; bases outside gene matches: 3. The CDR3: CASSVGQGNTEAFF. The DNA of the CDR3 is TGCGCCAGCAGCGTAGGACAGGGGAACACTGAAGCTTTCTTT.

The gene calls are TRBV7-6 and TRBJ2-7; possible D gene TRBD2, 7 bases. V was shortened by 5 bases and J by 3 bases, with 14 bases between the two germline ends. This CDR3 is built from 14 residues. The germline gives CDR1 SGHVS, CDR2 FNYEAQ. CDR3 DNA: TGTGCCAGCAGCCCGCGGGGGCCTAGCTACGAGCAGTACTTC. Translated, it gives CASSPRGPSYEQYF.

The rearrangement joins TRBV27 to TRBJ1-5, with a tentative D call TRBD1 (6 bases). The CDR3 extends over 14 amino acids. Germline CDR1 reads MNHEY; CDR2 reads SMNVEV (reference sequence). Trimming took off 2 bases at V and 6 bases at J, with 11 bases between the two ends. CDR3 amino acids: CASSLPGASQPQHF. The CDR3 DNA follows: TGTGCCAGCAGTTTACCAGGGGCCAGTCAGCCCCAGCATTTT.

This chain uses TRBV19 with TRBJ1-6; D is possibly TRBD1 (5 bases). Germline V gene sequence: CDR1 LNHDA, CDR2 SQIVND (reference sequence). The CDR3 loop spans 15 amino acids. Trimming removed 5 bases at V and 9 bases at J, with 17 bases between. The CDR3 here is CASSATGTEFSPLHF. CDR3 in DNA: TGTGCCAGTAGTGCAACCGGGACTGAATTTTCACCCCTCCACTTT.

The chain uses TRBV4-1 and TRBJ2-1, with D perhaps matching TRBD1 or TRBD2 (5 bases each). Germline CDR1 reads MGHRA; CDR2 reads YSYEKL. V lost 1 base and J 2 bases, leaving 18 bases between the germline ends. The CDR3 is made up of 18 amino acids. The DNA of the CDR3 is TGCGCCAGCAGCCAAGGAGGGGCACCTACTGGCGCCTACAATGAGCAGTTCTTC. Amino acids: CASSQGGAPTGAYNEQFF.

The rearrangement links TRBV27 to TRBJ2-1; the D gene is possibly TRBD2 (7 bases). The CDR3 sequence is 15 residues long. The V gene's germline CDR1 is MNHEY and CDR2 SMNVEV (reference sequence). V was shortened by 6 bases and J by 7 bases, with 19 bases between the two germline ends. This CDR3 reads CASSPSGGLGNEQFF. The CDR3 DNA reads TGTGCCAGCAGCCCCTCGGGGGGCCTGGGGAATGAGCAGTTCTTC.